This T cell receptor (beta chain) was captured in a study of identical twins. CDR1 SQVTM and CDR2 ANQGSEA come from the germline V gene. V dropped 4 bases and J dropped 4 bases, with 16 bases sitting between them. The CDR3 spans 14 residues. TCRdb analysed the 5' RACE reads with MiXCR anew, one entry per CDR3 protein. The sample consists of about 520,000 distinct CDR3 sequences, roughly 21% of them appearing once. Regarding the study as a whole: Fewer insertions were carried by abundant cord blood beta clonotypes, but none was seen in memory repertoires. Sequences that were beta out-of-frame showed weaker excess twin sharing.

Of note for this clonotype: The antigen is unknown.

The sample was also reused in another study, on T cells expressing NK-cell markers.

V usage is TRBV29-1 and J usage is TRBJ1-1, with D unclear. This sequence was found in a woman younger than 30 in good health. The specimen was CD4+ T cells sorted from blood. CDR3 in amino acids: CSVGRLGGVTEAFF. For the CDR3, the DNA is TGCAGCGTTGGACGGCTGGGTGGGGTCACTGAAGCTTTCTTT.